These 26 T cell receptor beta chains originate from one sample sequenced in a study of regulatory T cells in long-lasting Graves disease. Time point specified: newly diagnosed GD, antithyroid drugs for less than 3 months. Making the TCR library involved RNA that had been extracted from PBMCs. Both iRepertoire HTBI primers and Arm-PCR of CDR3 regions were used to build the TCR beta libraries. TCRdb recomputed calls from the multiplex PCR reads with MiXCR, one row per CDR3 protein. This table holds a few hundred thousand distinct CDR3 sequences, 20% to 25% found once. Sample: peripheral blood mononuclear cells (PBMCs), taken at new diagnosis, from a patient treated with antithyroid drugs. Source of these receptors: a female donor with Graves disease.

Concerning this clonotype itself: This may arise from a read error, as a much more abundant clone is one base away. The chain joins TRBV7-3 to TRBJ2-2; 10 nucleotides match TRBD2. V was clipped by 2 bases and J by 5 bases; unmatched bases: 2. The CDR3 sequence is 15 residues long. The germline V gene has CDR1 SGHTA and CDR2 FQGTGA. CDR3 DNA sequence: TGTGCCAGCAGCTTACTAGCGGGAGAAACCGGGGAGCTGTTTTTT. Protein product: CASSLLAGETGELFF.

The table lists this clonotype with many counts. The chain is built from TRBV7-9 and TRBJ2-5; the match to TRBD2 covers 8 bases. Germline loops: CDR1 SEHNR, CDR2 FQNEAQ (reference sequence). V trimming: 5 bases; J trimming: 4 bases; junction bases outside the gene matches: 12. The CDR3 contains 16 residues. The CDR3 region is CASSTPPWRGVETQYF. For the CDR3, the DNA is TGTGCCAGCAGCACTCCACCTTGGCGGGGGGTAGAGACCCAGTACTTC.

The rearrangement joins TRBV5-1 to TRBJ2-1, with 9 bases matching TRBD2. CDR1 is SGHRS and CDR2 is YFSETQ in the germline V gene. Trimming cost V 2 bases and J 0 bases; bases outside gene matches: 12. The CDR3 totals 19 residues. CDR3 residues: CASSFQGSGRPGSYNEQFF. In DNA form, the CDR3 reads TGCGCCAGCAGCTTCCAGGGCAGCGGGAGGCCGGGCTCCTACAATGAGCAGTTCTTC.

The table lists this clonotype with a few counts. This chain connects TRBV7-2 to TRBJ2-3; D is unresolved. Trimming left V 4 bases short and J 6 bases short, with 8 bases between. Germline values: CDR1 SGHTA, CDR2 FQGNSA. This CDR3 contains 12 residues. The CDR3 sequence is CASSSLMDTQYF. The CDR3 nucleotides are TGTGCCAGCAGCTCCCTCATGGATACGCAGTATTTT.

The rearrangement uses TRBV30 and TRBJ1-1, with D uncertain. The CDR3 loop spans 11 amino acids. Trimming shortened V by 3 bases and J by 5 bases, and 7 bases separated the two germline ends. Germline CDR1 is GTSNPN and CDR2 is SVGIG (reference sequence). In DNA, the CDR3 is TGTGCCTGGAGCCAGAAGACTGAAGCTTTCTTT. Translating it yields CAWSQKTEAFF.

This clonotype has a count of ten or more. The chain couples TRBV20-1 to TRBJ1-6; TRBD1 might be the D (6 bases). The CDR3 has 14 residues. Trimming stripped 0 bases from V and 9 bases from J, with 12 bases between. Germline CDR1 and CDR2: DFQATT and SNEGSKA (reference sequence). For the CDR3, the DNA is TGCAGTGCTAGAGATACAGGGACTCGTTCACCCCTCCACTTT. The encoded protein is CSARDTGTRSPLHF.

This clonotype was observed at least ten times. The V call is TRBV7-9, the J call TRBJ2-1; 8 bases map to TRBD2. Trimming at V came to 1 base and at J to 9 bases, leaving 8 bases not matched to a gene. The CDR3 loop spans 15 amino acids. CDR1 and CDR2 from the germline V gene are SEHNR and FQNEAQ (reference sequence). CDR3 DNA sequence: TGTGCCAGCAGCTTAGAGACGGGAGGGGCTGGTGAGCAGTTCTTC. It is translated as CASSLETGGAGEQFF.

This clonotype was recorded many times. The chain carries TRBV10-2 and TRBJ2-5, with D maybe TRBD2 (5 bases). Germline-derived CDR1 and CDR2 are WSHSY and SAAADI. The CDR3 contains 14 residues. The ends were cut back, 5 bases at V and 1 base at J, with 11 bases in the middle. As DNA, the CDR3 is TGCGCCAGCAGTTTACTAGGCGTCCAAGAGACCCAGTACTTC. Its translation is CASSLLGVQETQYF.

This clonotype was observed a few times. A much larger clone differs by one base, so this may be a read error. V and J are TRBV28 and TRBJ2-7; 7 bases are a match to TRBD1. CDR1 is MDHEN, CDR2 SYDVKM, per germline. The CDR3 covers 20 residues. Here the CDR3 reads CASRPARGQAGPTFSCEQYF. The DNA of the CDR3 is TGTGCCAGCAGACCCGCCCGTGGACAGGCTGGACCTACCTTCTCCTGCGAGCAGTACTTC.

There are a few counts of this clonotype. The likely explanation is a read error, given a far larger clone one base away. The chain combines TRBV7-2 with TRBJ2-1; the D gene is possibly TRBD2 (7 bases). CDR3 length: 15 amino acids. CDR1 is SGHTA, CDR2 FQGNSA, per germline. Deletions cut 5 bases from V and 7 bases from J, with 18 bases between. This chain's CDR3 is CASSPGSGGPNEQFF. The CDR3 nucleotides read TGTGCCAGCAGCCCGGGGTCGGGGGGCCCTAATGAGCAGTTCTTC.

Worth noting for this clonotype: A read error may be the cause here, since a much bigger clone is one base away. The chain is built from TRBV20-1 and TRBJ1-2; the D gene is possibly TRBD1 (5 bases). The CDR3 loop spans 14 amino acids. Trimming left V 5 bases short and J 0 bases short, with 13 bases between. The germline CDR1 and CDR2 sequences are DFQATT and SNEGSKA (reference sequence). The CDR3: CSAPDRPANYGYTF. The CDR3 bases are TGCAGTGCTCCCGACAGACCCGCTAACTATGGCTACACCTTC.

This clonotype came up many times. The CDR3 DNA reads TGTGCCAGCAGCGTAGGTAGGAGGGCGGAGACCCAGTACTTC. This translates into CASSVGRRAETQYF. The chain employs TRBV9 and TRBJ2-5, with D tentatively TRBD2 (6 bases). The CDR3 runs to 14 residues. Trimming stripped 0 bases from V and 5 bases from J, with 11 bases between. Germline assignment: CDR1 SGDLS and CDR2 YYNGEE.

This clonotype was recorded a few times. The rearrangement links TRBV4-2 to TRBJ1-4; D might be TRBD1 (6 bases). Trimming left V 4 bases short and J 0 bases short, with 9 bases between. Germline V gives CDR1 LGHNA, CDR2 YNFKEQ. This CDR3 region has 15 residues. The CDR3 is CASSLEGATNEKLFF. CDR3 nucleotides: TGTGCCAGCAGCCTCGAGGGGGCAACTAATGAAAAACTGTTTTTT.

A remark on this clonotype: A much larger clone differs by one base, so this may be a read error. V usage is TRBV24-1 and J usage is TRBJ1-1; maybe TRBD1 (6 bases). Trimming shortened V by 5 bases and J by 9 bases, and 18 bases separated the two germline ends. The CDR3 is 14 amino acids. Germline assignment: CDR1 KGHDR and CDR2 SFDVKD. As DNA, the CDR3 is TGTGCCACCAGTGCCACCAACGGGGGCAGAAAAGCTTTCTTT. Its protein product is CATSATNGGRKAFF.

This clonotype was seen at least ten times. This rearrangement joins TRBV7-2 to TRBJ2-4, with TRBD2 as a possible D gene (6 bases). Germline-derived CDR1 and CDR2 are SGHTA and FQGNSA. This CDR3 is built from 17 residues. V was trimmed by 0 bases and J by 9 bases, leaving 21 bases between them. The CDR3 nucleotides are TGTGCCAGCAGCTTAGCACGGAATCTTTGGCGGGATGGCATTCAGTACTTC. It translates to CASSLARNLWRDGIQYF. The whole variable domain, remainder taken from reference TRBV7-2 and TRBJ2-4, is GAGVSQSPSNKVTEKGKDVELRCDPISGHTALYWYRQSLGQGLEFLIYFQGNSAPDKSGLPSDRFSAERTGGSVSTLTIQRTQQEDSAVYLCASSLARNLWRDGIQYFGAGTRLSVL.

This clonotype was found a few times. V gene TRBV7-9 combines with J gene TRBJ1-4; D may be TRBD1 (5 bases). Per the germline V gene, CDR1 is SEHNR and CDR2 is FQNEAQ (reference sequence). The CDR3 runs to 16 residues. V was clipped by 3 bases and J by 8 bases, with 19 bases between them. The CDR3 reads CASSLWRGSGTEKLFF. The CDR3 DNA sequence: TGTGCCAGCAGCTTGTGGAGGGGCTCCGGAACGGAAAAACTGTTTTTT. Full variable domain (outside the CDR3, taken from reference TRBV7-9 and TRBJ1-4): DTGVSQNPRHKITKRGQNVTFRCDPISEHNRLYWYRQTLGQGPEFLTYFQNEAQLEKSRLLSDRFSAERPKGSFSTLEIQRTEQGDSAMYLCASSLWRGSGTEKLFFGSGTQLSVL.

As concerns this clonotype: This may stem from a read error, because a much larger clone lies one nucleotide away. The CDR3 bases are TGTGCCAGCAGCCAAGGAGTTCGGACTAGCGAGAGAGATACGCAGTATTTT. Amino acids: CASSQGVRTSERDTQYF. This chain uses TRBV3-1 with TRBJ2-1, with TRBD2 identical over 9 bases. Near its end, the DNA agrees better with TRBJ2-3, so the J call may be wrong. Per the germline V gene, CDR1 is LGHDT and CDR2 is YNNKEL (reference sequence). The CDR3 loop spans 17 amino acids.

This clonotype occurred many times. The rearrangement links TRBV20-1 to TRBJ1-1, with D possibly TRBD1 on 6 matching bases. The CDR3 runs 16 residues. The V gene lost 1 base and the J gene lost 0 bases, with 15 bases spanning the gap. Germline V gives CDR1 DFQATT, CDR2 SNEGSKA (reference sequence). DNA for the CDR3: TGCAGTGCTAGAGGGAGTTTGGGGGCAATGAACACTGAAGCTTTCTTT. Translated, it gives CSARGSLGAMNTEAFF.

At least ten counts were recorded for this clonotype. This sequence joins TRBV11-3 and TRBJ2-3, with 9 bases lining up with TRBD2. The CDR3 is 15 amino acids. V trimming: 5 bases; J trimming: 3 bases; junction bases outside the gene matches: 6. Per the germline V gene, CDR1 is SGHNT and CDR2 is YENEEA. CDR3 region: CASSQGLAATDTQYF. Here the CDR3 DNA reads TGTGCCAGCAGCCAGGGACTAGCCGCAACAGATACGCAGTATTTT.

This clonotype was picked up many times. V gene TRBV27 combines with J gene TRBJ2-3; D may be TRBD1 (6 bases). In germline, CDR1 is MNHEY, CDR2 SMNVEV (reference sequence). The germline V and J ends were trimmed by 6 bases and 1 base, with 23 bases remaining between them. CDR3 length equals 18 residues. The CDR3 loop reads CASRLTGYRLGGTDTQYF. In DNA form, the CDR3 reads TGTGCCAGCAGGCTAACAGGGTATCGGTTAGGCGGCACAGATACGCAGTATTTT.

This clonotype appeared many times. V and J are TRBV2 and TRBJ2-2; D ambiguous. The V end was cut by 8 bases, the J end by 0 bases, with 10 bases between. The germline V gene has CDR1 SNHLY and CDR2 FYNNEI. The CDR3 extends over 14 amino acids. The CDR3 sequence: CASRRGANTGELFF. The CDR3, as DNA: TGTGCCAGCCGGCGCGGTGCGAACACCGGGGAGCTGTTTTTT. Using reference TRBV2 and TRBJ2-2 for the parts outside the CDR3, the full variable domain is EPEVTQTPSHQVTQMGQEVILRCVPISNHLYFYWYRQILGQKVEFLVSFYNNEISEKSEIFDDQFSVERPDGSNFTLKIRSTKLEDSAMYFCASRRGANTGELFFGEGSRLTVL.

This clonotype showed up many times. The chain has TRBV7-2 and TRBJ2-4; 9 nucleotides match TRBD2. CDR1 and CDR2 from the germline V gene are SGHTA and FQGNSA. J lost 7 bases, V lost 7 bases, and 11 bases had no gene match. The CDR3 contains 15 residues. The CDR3 sequence is CASIPGRGRGNIQYF. The CDR3 region has the DNA TGTGCCAGCATCCCCGGCCGCGGGAGGGGTAACATTCAGTACTTC.

This clonotype was observed many times. This sequence joins TRBV6-5 and TRBJ1-5; D gene ambiguous. Trimming removed 2 bases from V and 0 bases from J, with 2 bases in between. The germline gives CDR1 MNHEY, CDR2 SVGAGI. This CDR3 is 13 amino acids long. CDR3 sequence reads: CASSYRSNQPQHF. CDR3 sequence (DNA): TGTGCCAGCAGTTACCGTAGCAATCAGCCCCAGCATTTT.

The chain carries TRBV7-9 and TRBJ2-7; D not resolved. From germline, CDR1 is SEHNR and CDR2 FQNEAQ (reference sequence). Trimming removed 2 bases at V and 5 bases at J, with 10 bases between. The CDR3 sequence is 13 residues long. The CDR3 protein is CASSLWAQDEQYF. DNA for the CDR3: TGTGCCAGCAGCTTATGGGCCCAAGACGAGCAGTACTTC.

The sample holds many counts of this clonotype. The V and J genes are TRBV7-9 and TRBJ2-5, with 10 bases identical to TRBD2. Germline values: CDR1 SEHNR, CDR2 FQNEAQ (reference sequence). The CDR3 is 17 residues long. With 4 bases clipped from V and 3 bases from J, the junction kept 11 bases outside the gene matches. The CDR3 here is CASSSRGRLAGEETQYF. In DNA, the CDR3 is TGTGCCAGCAGCTCAAGGGGAAGGCTAGCGGGGGAAGAGACCCAGTACTTC.

This clonotype has at least ten counts. The CDR3 coding sequence is TGTGCCAGCAGCCCCAGGGCGGGCAGAGCCTACGAGCAGTACTTC. Translation: CASSPRAGRAYEQYF. This chain joins TRBV7-2 and TRBJ2-7; TRBD1 or TRBD2 may be the D gene (5 bases each). This CDR3 comprises 15 residues. V shed 5 bases and J shed 2 bases, with 16 bases lying between them. Germline CDR1 SGHTA, CDR2 FQGNSA. The complete variable domain, with remaining parts taken from reference TRBV7-2 and TRBJ2-7, reads GAGVSQSPSNKVTEKGKDVELRCDPISGHTALYWYRQSLGQGLEFLIYFQGNSAPDKSGLPSDRFSAERTGGSVSTLTIQRTQQEDSAVYLCASSPRAGRAYEQYFGPGTRLTVT.